The rows below give T cell receptor beta chains drawn from one sample of a study of CD8+ T cells in alopecia areata. Produced via immunoSEQ multiplex PCR; TCRdb's table is partial and in-frame only. The profile shows 150,000 to 200,000 clones, approximately 50% of them singletons. The source material was CD8+ T cells sorted from blood, sampled at approximately week 51, from a patient treated with tofacitinib. Receptors were obtained from a human donor with alopecia areata. Both conserved end residues are part of each CDR3. Fields, in order: J gene, D gene, clone size, V gene, CDR3 DNA, CDR3 protein. D genes are given only for firm matches. Part of the rows lack a size; the others show once, few, many or a class for expanded clones.

j_gene: TRBJ2-1; d_gene: TRBD2; abundance: NA; v_gene: TRBV5-4; CDR3nt: TGTGCCAGCAGCTCCGGGACTAGCGGGTGGGGTGAGCAGTTCTTC; CDR3aa: CASSSGTSGWGEQFF
j_gene: TRBJ2-1; d_gene: TRBD2; abundance: once; v_gene: TRBV7-7; CDR3nt: TGTGCTAGCAGCTTAACACGTGCCGGGACTAGCGGGGGGAATGAGCAGTTCTTC; CDR3aa: CASSLTRAGTSGGNEQFF
j_gene: TRBJ2-3; d_gene: TRBD2; abundance: few; v_gene: TRBV6-5; CDR3nt: TGTGCCAGCAGTTACGTAGCGGGGGGCACAGATACGCAGTATTTT; CDR3aa: CASSYVAGGTDTQYF
j_gene: TRBJ1-1; d_gene: NA; abundance: NA; v_gene: TRBV9; CDR3nt: TGTGCCAGCAGCGTAACTGACGGGAACACTGAAGCTTTCTTT; CDR3aa: CASSVTDGNTEAFF
j_gene: TRBJ1-5; d_gene: NA; abundance: NA; v_gene: TRBV11-2; CDR3nt: TGTGCCAGCAGCTGGGACGGGGCTCAGCCCCAGCATTTT; CDR3aa: CASSWDGAQPQHF
j_gene: TRBJ2-1; d_gene: TRBD1; abundance: NA; v_gene: TRBV29-1; CDR3nt: TGCAGCGTCCTTTACAGGGGCGGTTCCTACAATGAGCAGTTCTTC; CDR3aa: CSVLYRGGSYNEQFF
j_gene: TRBJ2-5; d_gene: NA; abundance: NA; v_gene: TRBV2; CDR3nt: TGTGCCAGCAGGCCGGGGGTGCAAGAGACCCAGTACTTC; CDR3aa: CASRPGVQETQYF
j_gene: TRBJ1-1; d_gene: NA; abundance: NA; v_gene: TRBV4-2; CDR3nt: TGTGCCAGCAGCCAAGTTGGGGAACAAGCTTTCTTT; CDR3aa: CASSQVGEQAFF
j_gene: TRBJ2-2; d_gene: NA; abundance: few; v_gene: TRBV25-1; CDR3nt: TGTGCCAGCCTAGCCCATGACACAGAGACCGGGGAGCTGTTTTTT; CDR3aa: CASLAHDTETGELFF
j_gene: TRBJ2-2; d_gene: NA; abundance: NA; v_gene: TRBV9; CDR3nt: TGTGCCAGCAGCGTAGAAAACACCGGGGAGCTGTTTTTT; CDR3aa: CASSVENTGELFF
j_gene: TRBJ2-1; d_gene: TRBD2; abundance: NA; v_gene: TRBV27; CDR3nt: TGTGCCAGCAGGTGGCTAGCGGGGGCGGATGAGCAGTTCTTC; CDR3aa: CASRWLAGADEQFF
j_gene: TRBJ1-1; d_gene: NA; abundance: few; v_gene: TRBV29-1; CDR3nt: TGCAGCGCCGAACTGACAGAAGCTTTCTTT; CDR3aa: CSAELTEAFF
j_gene: TRBJ2-2; d_gene: NA; abundance: NA; v_gene: TRBV5-4; CDR3nt: TGTGCCAGCAGCTTGGCCCAGGTCACCGGGGAGCTGTTTTTT; CDR3aa: CASSLAQVTGELFF
j_gene: TRBJ2-3; d_gene: NA; abundance: NA; v_gene: TRBV2; CDR3nt: TGTGCCAGCCCTGGGGATACGCAGTATTTT; CDR3aa: CASPGDTQYF
j_gene: TRBJ1-5; d_gene: NA; abundance: NA; v_gene: TRBV18; CDR3nt: TGTGCCAGCTCACAGGACTACAGCAATCAGCCCCAGCATTTT; CDR3aa: CASSQDYSNQPQHF
j_gene: TRBJ2-7; d_gene: NA; abundance: NA; v_gene: TRBV5-8; CDR3nt: TGTGCCAGCAGCTTGGGGTTCTGGCAGACCAACTACGAGCAGTACTTC; CDR3aa: CASSLGFWQTNYEQYF
j_gene: TRBJ2-6; d_gene: TRBD1; abundance: NA; v_gene: TRBV29-1; CDR3nt: TGCAGCGTCGGAGCCGGGACAGGGGGCTCTGGGGCCAACGTCCTGACTTTC; CDR3aa: CSVGAGTGGSGANVLTF
j_gene: TRBJ2-7; d_gene: NA; abundance: NA; v_gene: TRBV30; CDR3nt: TGTGCCAGCCGCCGGGAAAGCTCCTACGAGCAGTACTTC; CDR3aa: CASRRESSYEQYF
j_gene: TRBJ1-2; d_gene: TRBD1; abundance: NA; v_gene: TRBV30; CDR3nt: TGTGCCTGGTCGACAGGGGCCTATGGCTACACCTTC; CDR3aa: CAWSTGAYGYTF
j_gene: TRBJ1-4; d_gene: NA; abundance: NA; v_gene: TRBV9; CDR3nt: TGTGCCAGCAGCGTAGAGACAGGCCATAATGAAAAACTGTTTTTT; CDR3aa: CASSVETGHNEKLFF
j_gene: TRBJ1-5; d_gene: NA; abundance: few; v_gene: TRBV27; CDR3nt: TGTGCCAGCAGTTTATCGAGGGCACGGCCCCAGCATTTT; CDR3aa: CASSLSRARPQHF
j_gene: TRBJ1-2; d_gene: TRBD1; abundance: NA; v_gene: TRBV9; CDR3nt: TGTGCCAGCAGCCTACAGGGGGGCTATGGCTACACCTTC; CDR3aa: CASSLQGGYGYTF
j_gene: TRBJ2-1; d_gene: NA; abundance: NA; v_gene: TRBV4-2; CDR3nt: TGTGCCAGCAGCCAAGATATTACAGGGACCAATGAGCAGTTCTTC; CDR3aa: CASSQDITGTNEQFF
j_gene: TRBJ1-1; d_gene: NA; abundance: NA; v_gene: TRBV5-6; CDR3nt: TGTGCCAGCAGCCCGGGCCCCATGGGGGCTTTCTTT; CDR3aa: CASSPGPMGAFF
j_gene: TRBJ2-2; d_gene: NA; abundance: NA; v_gene: TRBV7-9; CDR3nt: TGTGCCAGCAGCTTTCAGGGGAAAGGAACCGGGGAGCTGTTTTTT; CDR3aa: CASSFQGKGTGELFF
j_gene: TRBJ2-1; d_gene: NA; abundance: NA; v_gene: TRBV5-6; CDR3nt: TGTGCCAGCAGCTTGTCCCTATGGGACAATGAGCAGTTCTTC; CDR3aa: CASSLSLWDNEQFF
j_gene: TRBJ2-5; d_gene: TRBD2; abundance: NA; v_gene: TRBV7-9; CDR3nt: TGTGCCAGCAGCCCAGCGGGGAGAAAAGAGACCCAGTACTTC; CDR3aa: CASSPAGRKETQYF
j_gene: TRBJ2-3; d_gene: TRBD2; abundance: NA; v_gene: TRBV29-1; CDR3nt: TGCAGCGTACTAGCGGGGCACACAGATACGCAGTATTTT; CDR3aa: CSVLAGHTDTQYF
j_gene: TRBJ2-7; d_gene: NA; abundance: NA; v_gene: TRBV15; CDR3nt: TGTGCCACCAGCAGAGATTGGGGTGGACAACGCTACGAGCAGTACTTC; CDR3aa: CATSRDWGGQRYEQYF
j_gene: TRBJ2-5; d_gene: NA; abundance: few; v_gene: TRBV7-9; CDR3nt: TGTGCCAGCAGTCGGATCGTTGGTATCCGAGTGGAGACCCAGTACTTC; CDR3aa: CASSRIVGIRVETQYF
j_gene: TRBJ2-3; d_gene: TRBD1; abundance: NA; v_gene: TRBV9; CDR3nt: TGTGCCAGCAGTGGGGACAGAGGGACAGATACGCAGTATTTT; CDR3aa: CASSGDRGTDTQYF
j_gene: TRBJ1-2; d_gene: TRBD1; abundance: NA; v_gene: TRBV18; CDR3nt: TGTGCCAGCTCACCCCTGGACAGGGGTGGATATGGCTACACCTTC; CDR3aa: CASSPLDRGGYGYTF
j_gene: TRBJ1-1; d_gene: NA; abundance: NA; v_gene: TRBV5-6; CDR3nt: TGTGCCAGCAGCCTTAACAGGGAAGCTTTCTTT; CDR3aa: CASSLNREAFF
j_gene: TRBJ2-2; d_gene: TRBD2; abundance: NA; v_gene: TRBV6-6; CDR3nt: TGTGCCAGCAGTTACCATAGCGGGGGGGCAACCGGGGAGCTGTTTTTT; CDR3aa: CASSYHSGGATGELFF
j_gene: TRBJ2-1; d_gene: NA; abundance: few; v_gene: TRBV4-2; CDR3nt: TGTGCCAGCAGCCAAGACGGGGGCTCCTACAATGAGCAGTTCTTC; CDR3aa: CASSQDGGSYNEQFF
j_gene: TRBJ2-2; d_gene: TRBD2; abundance: NA; v_gene: TRBV30; CDR3nt: TGTGCCTGGAGTGCAAACTCCCCTCGACTAGCGGGGAGGTCCGGGGAGCTGTTTTTT; CDR3aa: CAWSANSPRLAGRSGELFF
j_gene: TRBJ1-6; d_gene: TRBD1; abundance: NA; v_gene: TRBV6-6; CDR3nt: TGTGCCAGCACTAACAGGCAGGGGGTAAATTCACCCCTCCACTTT; CDR3aa: CASTNRQGVNSPLHF
j_gene: TRBJ1-1; d_gene: NA; abundance: NA; v_gene: TRBV7-3; CDR3nt: TGTGCCAGCAGCTTAACGCACAGGAGGGGCACTGAAGCTTTCTTT; CDR3aa: CASSLTHRRGTEAFF
j_gene: TRBJ2-1; d_gene: NA; abundance: NA; v_gene: TRBV4-3; CDR3nt: TGCGCCAGCAGTCCGGGGGCATCCGCCTACAATGAGCAGTTCTTC; CDR3aa: CASSPGASAYNEQFF
j_gene: TRBJ2-1; d_gene: NA; abundance: NA; v_gene: TRBV4-3; CDR3nt: TGCGCCAGCAGCCAAGATCCAGCCTTGTACAATGAGCAGTTCTTC; CDR3aa: CASSQDPALYNEQFF
j_gene: TRBJ2-1; d_gene: NA; abundance: NA; v_gene: TRBV11-2; CDR3nt: TGTGCCAGCAGCTTTCATACAGAGAGTAACAATGAGCAGTTCTTC; CDR3aa: CASSFHTESNNEQFF
j_gene: TRBJ2-3; d_gene: TRBD2; abundance: NA; v_gene: TRBV9; CDR3nt: TGTGCCAGCGGAGGACTAGCGGGGGGCACAGATACGCAGTATTTT; CDR3aa: CASGGLAGGTDTQYF